These 5 T cell receptor beta chains were sequenced from one sample in a study of human T cells and chemical hapten exposure. TCRdb used MiXCR to reprocess the RACE reads, holding one entry per CDR3 protein. The sample has about 400,000 distinct CDR3 sequences, about 6% seen once. Stated time point: patch test 2, 6 weeks after DPC sensitization. The treatment: therapeutic diphenylcyclopropenone sensitization with weekly scalp DPC. The sequenced sample was whole blood, obtained in connection with sensitization to the hapten diphenylcyclopropenone (DPC). These TCRs come from a woman aged 18-35 years with alopecia areata. Some clones in this sample may be carry-over from other donors' samples.

This clonotype was picked up a small number of times. V usage is TRBV2 and J usage is TRBJ2-5; 13 nucleotides agree with TRBD2. This CDR3 has 14 amino acids. The germline V gene has CDR1 SNHLY and CDR2 FYNNEI. Trimming took 7 bases from V and 2 from J; bases not matched to a gene: 1. Written as DNA, the CDR3 is TGTGCCAGCAAGGGACTAGCGGGGCAAGAGACCCAGTACTTC. This encodes CASKGLAGQETQYF.

The table lists this clonotype with a few counts. The chain employs TRBV27 and TRBJ2-7; tentatively, D is TRBD2 (6 bases). V lost 3 bases to trimming and J lost 0 bases, with 9 bases between them. The CDR3 runs to 14 residues. CDR1 and CDR2 (germline): MNHEY, SMNVEV (reference sequence). CDR3 sequence: CASSLRDTSYEQYF. CDR3 DNA: TGTGCCAGCAGTTTGCGGGATACCTCCTACGAGCAGTACTTC.

This clonotype was counted at least ten times. J is TRBJ2-7 and V is TRBV7-9; no clear D. CDR3 length: 11 residues. The germline CDR1 and CDR2 sequences are SEHNR and FQNEAQ (reference sequence). Trimming stripped 5 bases from V and 3 bases from J, with 5 bases between. The CDR3 DNA reads TGTGCCAGCAGCGATATCTACGAGCAGTACTTC. Its protein is CASSDIYEQYF. Using reference TRBV7-9 and TRBJ2-7 for the parts outside the CDR3, the full variable domain is DTGVSQNPRHKITKRGQNVTFRCDPISEHNRLYWYRQTLGQGPEFLTYFQNEAQLEKSRLLSDRFSAERPKGSFSTLEIQRTEQGDSAMYLCASSDIYEQYFGPGTRLTVT.

This clonotype appeared many times. The chain is built from TRBV28 and TRBJ1-2, with TRBD1 matching 8 bases. The CDR3 runs 13 residues. Trimming at V came to 8 bases and at J to 12 bases, leaving 14 bases not matched to a gene. Germline V gene sequence: CDR1 MDHEN, CDR2 SYDVKM. CDR3 loop: CASGRPRTGSNTF. CDR3 bases: TGTGCCAGCGGCCGCCCAAGGACAGGGTCAAACACCTTC.

The table lists this clonotype with a few counts. V is TRBV28 and J is TRBJ2-4; no clear D. Germline V CDR1 and CDR2: MDHEN, SYDVKM. This CDR3 has 19 residues. The V gene lost 5 bases and the J gene lost 0 bases, with 23 bases spanning the gap. CDR3 coding DNA: TGTGCCAGCAGTCCCCTGGACCACTCACGAAACCTAGCCAAAAACATTCAGTACTTC. This translates into CASSPLDHSRNLAKNIQYF.